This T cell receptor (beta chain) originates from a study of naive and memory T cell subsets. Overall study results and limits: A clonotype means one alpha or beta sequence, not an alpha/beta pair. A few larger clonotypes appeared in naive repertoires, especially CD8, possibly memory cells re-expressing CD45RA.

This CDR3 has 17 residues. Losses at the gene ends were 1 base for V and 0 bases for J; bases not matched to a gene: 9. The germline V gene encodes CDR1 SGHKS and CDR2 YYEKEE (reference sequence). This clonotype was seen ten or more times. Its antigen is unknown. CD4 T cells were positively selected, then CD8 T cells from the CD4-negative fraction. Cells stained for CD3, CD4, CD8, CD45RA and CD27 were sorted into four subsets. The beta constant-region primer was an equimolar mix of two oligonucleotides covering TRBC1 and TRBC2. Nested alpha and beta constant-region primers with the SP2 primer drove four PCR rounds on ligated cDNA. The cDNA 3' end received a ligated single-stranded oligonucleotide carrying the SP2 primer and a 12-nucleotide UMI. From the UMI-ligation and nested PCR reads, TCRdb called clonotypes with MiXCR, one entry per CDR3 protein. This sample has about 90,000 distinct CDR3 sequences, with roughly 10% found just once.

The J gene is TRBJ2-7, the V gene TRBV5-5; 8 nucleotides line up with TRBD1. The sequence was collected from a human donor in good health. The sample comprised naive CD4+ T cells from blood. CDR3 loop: CASSLIGPTGASYEQYF. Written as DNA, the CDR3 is TGTGCCAGCAGCTTGATTGGTCCGACAGGGGCCTCCTACGAGCAGTACTTC.